Listed below are T cell receptor beta chains from one sample, sequenced in a study of blood T cells in healthy people across ages. TCRdb ran MiXCR on the 5' RACE reads and lists one entry per CDR3 protein. The sample contains approximately 940,000 distinct CDR3 sequences, 48% of which appear only once. Sequencing input: blood. All receptors derive from a man aged 25 to 45 in good health. The CDR3 runs from the conserved cysteine through the conserved F or W. A D gene is named only where the DNA matches it firmly. The size entry is marked missing in some rows and otherwise reads once, few, many or a size class.

CDR3 DNA: TGCAGTGCTAGTCAAACTAGCGGGAACTCAGATACGCAGTATTTT; CDR3 protein: CSASQTSGNSDTQYF; J gene: TRBJ2-3; clone size: NA; D gene: TRBD2; V gene: TRBV20-1; CDR3 length: 15
CDR3 DNA: TGTGCCAGCAGTACCAGGGTGCAGACCCAGTACTTC; CDR3 protein: CASSTRVQTQYF; J gene: TRBJ2-5; clone size: few; D gene: NA; V gene: TRBV12-3/TRBV12-4; CDR3 length: 12
CDR3 DNA: TGTGCCAGCAGCTTAAGCAGCGGGGGGGCTGGAGGTACGCAATATTTT; CDR3 protein: CASSLSSGGAGGTQYF; J gene: TRBJ2-3; clone size: once; D gene: TRBD2; V gene: TRBV7-6; CDR3 length: 16
CDR3 DNA: TGTGCCAGCAGCTCCGGACAGGGACTTTTAGAGACCCAGTACTTC; CDR3 protein: CASSSGQGLLETQYF; J gene: TRBJ2-5; clone size: NA; D gene: TRBD1; V gene: TRBV7-9; CDR3 length: 15
CDR3 DNA: TGTGCCAGCAGCTTAGATCTAGCGGGGAGGGATACGCAGTATTTT; CDR3 protein: CASSLDLAGRDTQYF; J gene: TRBJ2-3; clone size: NA; D gene: TRBD2; V gene: TRBV7-2; CDR3 length: 15
CDR3 DNA: TGTGCCAGCAGCCAGGGACAGGGTAAAACAGATACGCAGTATTTT; CDR3 protein: CASSQGQGKTDTQYF; J gene: TRBJ2-3; clone size: NA; D gene: TRBD1; V gene: TRBV12-3/TRBV12-4; CDR3 length: 15
CDR3 DNA: TGTGTCAGCAGCCAAGACCCCCTAGCGGGGGCAAGCACAGATACGCAGTATTTT; CDR3 protein: CVSSQDPLAGASTDTQYF; J gene: TRBJ2-3; clone size: NA; D gene: TRBD2; V gene: TRBV4-2; CDR3 length: 18
CDR3 DNA: TGTGCTAGCAGCTTAGAACGGGGGGGCCTGGGAGAGCAGTTCTTC; CDR3 protein: CASSLERGGLGEQFF; J gene: TRBJ2-1; clone size: NA; D gene: TRBD2; V gene: TRBV7-7; CDR3 length: 15
CDR3 DNA: TGTGCCAGCAGCCAAGATCCTAGAGAGCAGTTCTTC; CDR3 protein: CASSQDPREQFF; J gene: TRBJ2-1; clone size: NA; D gene: NA; V gene: TRBV3-1; CDR3 length: 12
CDR3 DNA: TGCGCCAGCAGCCAAGGGCTCGGCTACGAGCAGTACTTC; CDR3 protein: CASSQGLGYEQYF; J gene: TRBJ2-7; clone size: many; D gene: NA; V gene: TRBV4-3; CDR3 length: 13
CDR3 DNA: TGCAGCGTTGGGGGACAGGCGAACTATGGCTACACCTTC; CDR3 protein: CSVGGQANYGYTF; J gene: TRBJ1-2; clone size: few; D gene: TRBD1; V gene: TRBV29-1; CDR3 length: 13
CDR3 DNA: TGTGCCAGCAGTCCGATAATGACAGGGCGAGATTCACCCCTCCACTTT; CDR3 protein: CASSPIMTGRDSPLHF; J gene: TRBJ1-6; clone size: NA; D gene: TRBD1; V gene: TRBV6-2/TRBV6-3; CDR3 length: 16
CDR3 DNA: TGCAGTGCTAGAGATCTCATCCAAACCTACGAGCAGTACTTC; CDR3 protein: CSARDLIQTYEQYF; J gene: TRBJ2-7; clone size: NA; D gene: NA; V gene: TRBV20-1; CDR3 length: 14
CDR3 DNA: TGTGCCAGCAGCTACCCCAAGGGGGTTAGGACCTACAATGAGCAGTTCTTC; CDR3 protein: CASSYPKGVRTYNEQFF; J gene: TRBJ2-1; clone size: NA; D gene: NA; V gene: TRBV28; CDR3 length: 17
CDR3 DNA: TGTGCCACCAGTGATTTGTTCATGGTCATCTATGGCTACACCTTC; CDR3 protein: CATSDLFMVIYGYTF; J gene: TRBJ1-2; clone size: few; D gene: NA; V gene: TRBV24-1; CDR3 length: 15
CDR3 DNA: TGTGCCAGCAGCTTGGGAACAGGGAAGTGGTTGAATGAGCAGTACTTC; CDR3 protein: CASSLGTGKWLNEQYF; J gene: TRBJ2-7; clone size: NA; D gene: NA; V gene: TRBV5-6; CDR3 length: 16
CDR3 DNA: TGTGCCAGCGAAACCCCAGGGGGCGATCCCCACGAGCAGTACTTC; CDR3 protein: CASETPGGDPHEQYF; J gene: TRBJ2-7; clone size: NA; D gene: NA; V gene: TRBV21-1; CDR3 length: 15
CDR3 DNA: TGTGCCAGCAGTTTATCAGGGTGGGTTAGCACAGATACGCAGTATTTT; CDR3 protein: CASSLSGWVSTDTQYF; J gene: TRBJ2-3; clone size: NA; D gene: NA; V gene: TRBV28; CDR3 length: 16
CDR3 DNA: TGTGCCAGCAATAAAGGACAGCGACCAGATACGCAGTATTTT; CDR3 protein: CASNKGQRPDTQYF; J gene: TRBJ2-3; clone size: once; D gene: NA; V gene: TRBV6-2/TRBV6-3; CDR3 length: 14
CDR3 DNA: TGTGCCAGCAGCCGGGGGAGGCCCGGGGATAATTCACCCCTCCACTTT; CDR3 protein: CASSRGRPGDNSPLHF; J gene: TRBJ1-6; clone size: few; D gene: NA; V gene: TRBV3-1; CDR3 length: 16
CDR3 DNA: TGTGCCAGCAGCTTAGCGCCCCGGGACTTGTTCTTC; CDR3 protein: CASSLAPRDLFF; J gene: TRBJ2-1; clone size: few; D gene: NA; V gene: TRBV7-9; CDR3 length: 12
CDR3 DNA: TGCGCCAGCAGCTCGGGGGCGAGCTACCAAGAGGCCCAGTACTTC; CDR3 protein: CASSSGASYQEAQYF; J gene: TRBJ2-5; clone size: NA; D gene: NA; V gene: TRBV5-1; CDR3 length: 15
CDR3 DNA: TGTGCCAGCAGTTCCGTAGCGGGGGGGCCGAGAGAGCAGTACTTC; CDR3 protein: CASSSVAGGPREQYF; J gene: TRBJ2-5; clone size: once; D gene: TRBD2; V gene: TRBV28; CDR3 length: 15
CDR3 DNA: TGCGCCAGCAGCCGCCAACTAGCGAATGAGCAGTTCTTC; CDR3 protein: CASSRQLANEQFF; J gene: TRBJ2-1; clone size: few; D gene: TRBD2; V gene: TRBV4-1; CDR3 length: 13